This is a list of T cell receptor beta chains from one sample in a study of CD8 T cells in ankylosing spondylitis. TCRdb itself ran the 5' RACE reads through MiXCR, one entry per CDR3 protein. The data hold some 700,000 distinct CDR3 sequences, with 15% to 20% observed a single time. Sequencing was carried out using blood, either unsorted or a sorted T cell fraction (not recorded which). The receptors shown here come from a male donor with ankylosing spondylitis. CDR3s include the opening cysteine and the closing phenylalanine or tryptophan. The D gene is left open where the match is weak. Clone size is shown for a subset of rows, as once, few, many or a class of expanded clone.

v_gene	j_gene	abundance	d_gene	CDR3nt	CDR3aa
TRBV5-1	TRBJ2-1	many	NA	TGCGCCAGCAGCTTGGCCGCGACCTACGATTACAATGAGCAGTTCTTC	CASSLAATYDYNEQFF
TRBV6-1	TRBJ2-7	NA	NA	TGTGCCAGCAGTGAAACAGCTGCCTACGAGCAGTACTTC	CASSETAAYEQYF
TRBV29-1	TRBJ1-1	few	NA	TGCAGCACCAGGGCTGGCACTGAAGCTTTCTTT	CSTRAGTEAFF
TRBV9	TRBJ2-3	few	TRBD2	TGTGCCAGCAGGTCCCTCGGGGGGGCCGGAGATACGCAGTATTTT	CASRSLGGAGDTQYF
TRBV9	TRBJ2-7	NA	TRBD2	TGTGCCAGCAACGCCGGGGGGTCTACCTACGAGCAGTACTTC	CASNAGGSTYEQYF
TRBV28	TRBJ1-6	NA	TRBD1	TGTGCCAGCAGTGTAGGACAGGGATATTCACCCCTCCACTTT	CASSVGQGYSPLHF
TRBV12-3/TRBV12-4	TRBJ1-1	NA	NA	TGTGCCAGCAGTCCACGGACAGTTATGAACACTGAAGCTTTCTTT	CASSPRTVMNTEAFF
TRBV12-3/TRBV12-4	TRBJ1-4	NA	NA	TGTGCCAGCAGTTTATGGGCAGCTAATGAAAAACTGTTTTTT	CASSLWAANEKLFF
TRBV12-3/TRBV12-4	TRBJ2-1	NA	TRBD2	TGTGCCAGCAGACCATTGCGGACTAGCGGGAAACTCTACAATGAGCAGTTCTTC	CASRPLRTSGKLYNEQFF
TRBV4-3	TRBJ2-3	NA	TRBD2	TGCGCCAGCAGCCATGGGACTAGCGATCTCACAGATACGCAGTATTTT	CASSHGTSDLTDTQYF
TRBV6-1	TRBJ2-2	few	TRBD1	TGTGCCAGCAGCCTCGACAGGGTCCGGTCCGGGGAGCTGTTTTTT	CASSLDRVRSGELFF
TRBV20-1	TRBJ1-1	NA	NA	TGCAGTGCACCCGACAGGCTCGGGAACACTGAAGCTTTCTTT	CSAPDRLGNTEAFF
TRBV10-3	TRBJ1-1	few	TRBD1	TGTGCCATCAGGAAGGAGGGGACAGGGGGAGCCGAAGCTTTCTTT	CAIRKEGTGGAEAFF
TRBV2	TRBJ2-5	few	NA	TGTGCCAGCCTCCAGACGTCCCAAGAGACCCAGTACTTC	CASLQTSQETQYF
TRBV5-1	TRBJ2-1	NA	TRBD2	TGCGCCAGCAGCTTGGCCGGGCTAGCGGGGTTCGTTGAGCAGTTCTTC	CASSLAGLAGFVEQFF
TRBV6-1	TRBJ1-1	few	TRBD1	TGTGCCAGCAGCCAAAGGGACAGTCTAAATGAAGCTTTCTTT	CASSQRDSLNEAFF